This record concerns one T cell receptor (beta chain) sequence. The data originate from a study of blood T cell repertoires in COVID-19. About the study: COVID-19 samples, acute and convalescent, were from the United States, Italy and Spain. Nucleic acid was either cDNA or gDNA, and it came from T cells, B-cell-depleted T cells, or PBMCs.

The ends were cut back, 6 bases at V and 8 bases at J, with 17 bases in the middle. The germline V gene has CDR1 SGHRS and CDR2 YFSETQ. This CDR3 contains 14 residues. Authors' processing steps: Amplification with reference gene primers provided the estimates of nucleated cell counts. Method: immunoSEQ multiplex PCR; TCRdb's copy keeps in-frame clones and lacks some. V, J and clone size derive from that table, while D and trimming were established from the DNA sequence. The sample carries 64,000 or so clones, 82% recorded once. This TCR derives from a human donor in a cohort sampled during active COVID-19. Sequences were obtained from peripheral blood. The genes are TRBV5-1 and TRBJ1-4, with D possibly being TRBD1 (5 bases). DNA for the CDR3: TGCGCCAGCACTCCGGGGGAGGGGAGCGAAAAACTGTTTTTT. Translating gives CASTPGEGSEKLFF. Combining the CDR3 with reference TRBV5-1 and TRBJ1-4 gives the whole variable domain KAGVTQTPRYLIKTRGQQVTLSCSPISGHRSVSWYQQTPGQGLQFLFEYFSETQRNKGNFPGRFSGRQFSNSRSEMNVSTLELGDSALYLCASTPGEGSEKLFFGSGTQLSVL.